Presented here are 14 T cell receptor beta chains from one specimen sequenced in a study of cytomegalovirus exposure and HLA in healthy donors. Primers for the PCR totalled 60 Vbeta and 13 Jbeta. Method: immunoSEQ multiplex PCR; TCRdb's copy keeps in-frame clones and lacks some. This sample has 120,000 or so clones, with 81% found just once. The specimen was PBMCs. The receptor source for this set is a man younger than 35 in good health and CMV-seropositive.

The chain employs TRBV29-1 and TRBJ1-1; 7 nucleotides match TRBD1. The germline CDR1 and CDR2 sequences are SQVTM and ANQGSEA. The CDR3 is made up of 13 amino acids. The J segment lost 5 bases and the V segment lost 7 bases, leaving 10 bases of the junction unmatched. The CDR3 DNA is TGCAGCGCCAACCTCGAGGGGGCGACTGAAGCTTTCTTT. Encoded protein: CSANLEGATEAFF.

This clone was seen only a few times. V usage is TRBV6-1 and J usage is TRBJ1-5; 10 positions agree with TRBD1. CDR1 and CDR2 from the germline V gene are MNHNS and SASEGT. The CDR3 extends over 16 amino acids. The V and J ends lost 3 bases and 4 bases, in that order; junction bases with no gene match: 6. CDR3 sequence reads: CASSDRTGGKNQPQHF. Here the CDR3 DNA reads TGTGCCAGCAGTGATCGGACAGGGGGGAAAAATCAGCCCCAGCATTTT.

CDR3 sequence (DNA): TGTGCCAGCAGCTCGGCGTTCCGGGGTGAAGCTTTCTTT. It codes for CASSSAFRGEAFF. The rearrangement joins TRBV7-2 to TRBJ1-1; unclear D gene. V lost 4 bases and J lost 7, with 13 bases in between. Germline CDR1 and CDR2: SGHTA and FQGNSA. There are 13 residues in the CDR3.

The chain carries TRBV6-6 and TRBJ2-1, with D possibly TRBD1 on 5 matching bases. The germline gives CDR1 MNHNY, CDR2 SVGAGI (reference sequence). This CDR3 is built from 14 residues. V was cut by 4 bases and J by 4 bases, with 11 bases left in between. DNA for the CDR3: TGTGCCAGCAGTTTATACCAGGGATACAATGAGCAGTTCTTC. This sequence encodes CASSLYQGYNEQFF.

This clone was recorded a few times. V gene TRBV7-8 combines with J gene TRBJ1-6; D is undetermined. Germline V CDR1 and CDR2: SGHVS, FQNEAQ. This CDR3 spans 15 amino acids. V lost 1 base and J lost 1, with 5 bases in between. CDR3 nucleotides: TGTGCCAGCAGCTTAGGGCGGTCCTATAATTCACCCCTCCACTTT. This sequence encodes CASSLGRSYNSPLHF.

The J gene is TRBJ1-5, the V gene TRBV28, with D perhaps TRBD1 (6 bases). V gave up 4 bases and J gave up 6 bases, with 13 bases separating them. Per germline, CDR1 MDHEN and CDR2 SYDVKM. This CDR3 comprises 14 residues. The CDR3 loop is CASSWKGGFQPQHF. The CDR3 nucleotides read TGTGCCAGCAGTTGGAAGGGGGGGTTTCAGCCCCAGCATTTT. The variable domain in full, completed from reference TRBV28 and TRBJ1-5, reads DVKVTQSSRYLVKRTGEKVFLECVQDMDHENMFWYRQDPGLGLRLIYFSYDVKMKEKGDIPEGYSVSREKKERFSLILESASTNQTSMYLCASSWKGGFQPQHFGDGTRLSIL.

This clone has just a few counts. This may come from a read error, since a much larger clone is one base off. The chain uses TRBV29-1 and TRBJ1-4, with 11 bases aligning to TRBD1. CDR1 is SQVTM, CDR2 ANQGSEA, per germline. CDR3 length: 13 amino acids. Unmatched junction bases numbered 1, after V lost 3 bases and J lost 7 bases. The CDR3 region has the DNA TGCAGCGTTGAGGGGACAGGGGGTGAAAAACTGTTTTTT. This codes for CSVEGTGGEKLFF.

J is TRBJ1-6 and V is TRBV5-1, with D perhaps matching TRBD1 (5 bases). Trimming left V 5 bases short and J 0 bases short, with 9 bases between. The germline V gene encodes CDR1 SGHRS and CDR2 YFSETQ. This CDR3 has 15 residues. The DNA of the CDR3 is TGCGCCAGCAGGCGACAGAGCTCCTATAATTCACCCCTCCACTTT. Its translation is CASRRQSSYNSPLHF. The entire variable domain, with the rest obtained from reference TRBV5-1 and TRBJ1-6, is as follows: KAGVTQTPRYLIKTRGQQVTLSCSPISGHRSVSWYQQTPGQGLQFLFEYFSETQRNKGNFPGRFSGRQFSNSRSEMNVSTLELGDSALYLCASRRQSSYNSPLHFGNGTRLTVT.

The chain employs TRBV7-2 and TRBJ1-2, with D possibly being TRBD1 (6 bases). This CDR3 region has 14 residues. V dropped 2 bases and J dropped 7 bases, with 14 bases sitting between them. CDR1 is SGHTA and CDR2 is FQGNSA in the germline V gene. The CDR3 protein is CASSLSAGERGYTF. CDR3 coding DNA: TGTGCCAGCAGCTTATCGGCAGGGGAACGTGGCTACACCTTC.

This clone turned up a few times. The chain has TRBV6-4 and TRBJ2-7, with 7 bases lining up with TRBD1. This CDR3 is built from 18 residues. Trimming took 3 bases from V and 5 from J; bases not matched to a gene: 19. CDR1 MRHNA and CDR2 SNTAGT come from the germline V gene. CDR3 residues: CASSEDRVSRSGNHEQYF. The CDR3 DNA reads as TGTGCCAGCAGTGAAGACAGGGTTTCGAGGAGCGGAAACCACGAGCAGTACTTC.

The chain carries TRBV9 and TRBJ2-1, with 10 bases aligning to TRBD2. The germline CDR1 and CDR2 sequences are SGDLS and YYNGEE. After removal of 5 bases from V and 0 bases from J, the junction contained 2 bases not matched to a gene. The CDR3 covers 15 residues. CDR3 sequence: CASSSSGSSYNEQFF. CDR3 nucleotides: TGTGCCAGCAGTTCTAGCGGGAGCTCCTACAATGAGCAGTTCTTC.

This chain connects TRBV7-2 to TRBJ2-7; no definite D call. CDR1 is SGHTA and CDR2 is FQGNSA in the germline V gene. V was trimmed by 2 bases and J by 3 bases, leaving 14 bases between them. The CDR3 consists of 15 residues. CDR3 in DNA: TGTGCCAGCAGCTTACGGAGCCGACCTCACTACGAGCAGTACTTC. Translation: CASSLRSRPHYEQYF.

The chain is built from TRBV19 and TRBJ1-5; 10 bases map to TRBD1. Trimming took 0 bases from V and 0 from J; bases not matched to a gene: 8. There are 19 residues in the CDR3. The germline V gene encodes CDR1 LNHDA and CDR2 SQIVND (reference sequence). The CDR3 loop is CASSIERDRGIISNQPQHF. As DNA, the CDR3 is TGTGCCAGTAGTATAGAACGGGACAGGGGAATAATTAGCAATCAGCCCCAGCATTTT.

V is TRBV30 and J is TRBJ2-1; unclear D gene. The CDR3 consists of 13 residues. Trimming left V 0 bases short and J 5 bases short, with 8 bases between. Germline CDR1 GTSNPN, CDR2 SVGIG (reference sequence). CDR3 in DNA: TGTGCCTGGAGTGTTAGGAGCCACAATGAGCAGTTCTTC. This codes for CAWSVRSHNEQFF.